This TCR beta chain was sequenced for a study of regulatory T cells in long-lasting Graves disease (dated by TCRdb to the early 2020s). Concerning the study at large: To count as having persistent Graves' disease, a patient had to have received antithyroid drug treatment for over 5 years with TSH receptor autoantibodies remaining persistently positive. Persistent Graves' disease patients were compared with newly diagnosed Graves' disease patients by peripheral blood TCR sequencing and RNA sequencing. The study was registered as a clinical trial and conducted in China. A total of roughly 33 samples underwent TCR sequencing: some 13 from persistent and approximately 20 from newly diagnosed Graves' disease patients. Antithyroid drugs had been taken for approximately 9.5 years on average by persistent Graves' disease patients in the clinical cohort.

The library was obtained by multiplex PCR. The instrument given in TCRdb is Illumina HiSeq 4000. iRepertoire HTBI primers and Arm-PCR amplification of CDR3 regions were used to construct TCR beta libraries. PCR products were gel purified before sequencing. Regarding the original processing steps: Gene usage analysis of CDR3 amino acid clonotypes relied on the 55 to 80 TRBV and 13 to 15 TRBJ segments identified across samples. COPE and FqMerger were used to merge the filtered high-quality paired reads into contigs. Contigs were aligned with BLAST to IMGT TRBV, TRBD and TRBJ reference genes, and CDR3 was defined per IMGT. Any clonotype with a frequency above 0.1% was classified as a highly expanded clone. Repertoire diversity was measured by Shannon entropy, and V-J evenness by the Gini coefficient. Public clonotypes were defined as clonotypes shared by more than one individual. The public reads were quality trimmed at Q25 with fastp and then assembled into clones with MiXCR by TCRdb, keeping productive beta chains. For every CDR3 protein sequence, its rows merge into one entry that carries the most common genes and DNA. These V and J calls originate from TCRdb's pipeline instead of the authors' own analysis. The sample contains 400,000 to 500,000 distinct CDR3 sequences, less than 25% of them found a single time. The ten largest make up 13% of the sample.

The intended sense of this specimen's time point label: persistent/refractory GD, antithyroid drugs over 5 years with positive TRAb. For both TCR sequencing and RNA sequencing, RNA was extracted from PBMCs in TRIzol. The diagnosis of Graves' disease followed American Thyroid Association guidelines. Patients for the study were recruited at an endocrinology department in Xi'an, China. Each patient gave about 9.1 milliliters of peripheral blood, collected in an EDTA anticoagulant tube. PBMCs were isolated by Ficoll Paque Plus density gradient separation without further T cell sorting. An Agilent 2100 Bioanalyzer and agarose gel were used to check RNA quality, while a NanoDrop 2000 measured RNA concentration. With regard to this clonotype: Its antigen is currently not known. No base qualities exist here, and no much larger clone lies one base off it.

Cut back by 4 bases and 2 bases, the V and J ends lie 13 bases apart. The germline V gene yields SGDLS for CDR1 and YYNGEE for CDR2. The CDR3 holds 15 amino acids from the cysteine to the phenylalanine. The only DNA kept is the CDR3, 45 bases in frame from the first base. The paper's findings and limits, for the study overall: More public clonotypes were shared among persistent patients (approximately 3,000) than among newly diagnosed patients (roughly 1,000). Peripheral blood alone was examined, since thyroid tissue, which constituted the primary lesion, could not be accessed. Sequencing and analysis were restricted to the TCR beta chain. Preferential use of TRBV28, TRBJ1-2 and TRBJ2-5 was observed in persistent disease, whereas TRBV20-1 and TRBJ2-1 were favored in newly diagnosed disease. As a limitation, the authors acknowledged that the small sample size may reduce accuracy. Persistent Graves' disease patients showed lower TCR Shannon entropy and fewer highly expanded clones than newly diagnosed patients, suggesting clonal expansion.

The source was peripheral blood mononuclear cells (PBMCs), collected when the disease was refractory, from a patient treated with antithyroid drugs. The source of this sequence is a female donor with Graves disease. Recombination linked TRBV9 to TRBJ1-3, with an unclear D gene assignment. This receptor has the CDR3 CASSLSGLPGNTIYF. DNA sequence: TGTGCCAGCAGCCTTAGTGGACTCCCTGGAAACACCATATATTTT.